The 18 T cell receptor beta chains given below trace back to one sample, sequenced in a study of blood T cell repertoires in COVID-19. TCRdb's copy holds only in-frame clones and misses some; the assay was immunoSEQ multiplex PCR. The sample gives roughly 160,000 clones, roughly 84% of which show up once; roughly 1% is in the top ten. Sequencing was done on a sample of peripheral blood. These receptors all stem from a man in his forties with acute or convalescent COVID-19.

The J gene is TRBJ2-6, the V gene TRBV7-2; 11 nucleotides align to TRBD1. CDR1 and CDR2 from the germline V gene are SGHTA and FQGNSA. The trim removed 5 bases at V and 4 bases at J, leaving 4 bases unmatched. This CDR3 spans 16 amino acids. CDR3 residues: CASSPGQGAGANVLTF. CDR3 DNA: TGTGCCAGCAGCCCCGGACAGGGGGCCGGGGCCAACGTCCTGACTTTC.

The chain links TRBV28 to TRBJ1-6, with D possibly matching TRBD1 (6 bases). V was clipped by 6 bases and J by 8 bases, with 20 bases between them. The CDR3 totals 16 residues. The germline V gene encodes CDR1 MDHEN and CDR2 SYDVKM. The CDR3 sequence is CASRLAIQGWHSPLHF. In DNA, the CDR3 is TGTGCCAGCAGACTTGCCATACAGGGTTGGCATTCACCCCTCCACTTT.

The V gene is TRBV24-1, the J gene TRBJ1-2, with D possibly matching TRBD1 (6 bases). CDR3 size: 16 residues. Trimming removed 4 bases at V and 1 base at J, with 15 bases between. The germline CDR1 and CDR2 sequences are KGHDR and SFDVKD. The CDR3 DNA follows: TGTGCCACCAGTGACTCCACAGGGTTTGGTAACTATGGCTACACCTTC. Protein: CATSDSTGFGNYGYTF.

The V and J genes are TRBV7-8 and TRBJ2-7; TRBD2 might be the D (6 bases). Germline V gene data show CDR1 as SGHVS and CDR2 as FQNEAQ. The ends were cut back, 5 bases at V and 4 bases at J, with 21 bases in the middle. The CDR3 totals 16 residues. The CDR3 reads CASSTTPRTTVYEQYF. CDR3 DNA sequence: TGTGCCAGCAGCACAACGCCGAGGACTACGGTGTACGAGCAGTACTTC.

This chain joins TRBV2 and TRBJ2-3; tentative D call: TRBD1 (5 bases). V dropped 5 bases and J dropped 1 base, with 7 bases sitting between them. CDR1 and CDR2 (germline): SNHLY, FYNNEI. The CDR3 contains 13 residues. CDR3 DNA: TGTGCCAGCAGTCTCAGGGGCACAGATACGCAGTATTTT. Translation gives CASSLRGTDTQYF.

The J gene is TRBJ2-2, the V gene TRBV10-3; 9 nucleotides line up with TRBD2. The CDR3 is 16 amino acids. With 4 bases clipped from V and 0 bases from J, the junction kept 3 bases outside the gene matches. In germline, CDR1 is ENHRY, CDR2 SYGVKD. This CDR3 is CAISVSGGTNTGELFF. CDR3 DNA: TGTGCCATCAGTGTTAGCGGGGGCACGAACACCGGGGAGCTGTTTTTT.

The chain uses TRBV11-2 and TRBJ1-2; D is perhaps TRBD1 (6 bases). Germline V gene sequence: CDR1 SGHAT, CDR2 FQNNGV. V gave up 4 bases and J gave up 0 bases, with 9 bases separating them. This CDR3 comprises 14 residues. CDR3 in DNA: TGTGCCAGCAGCTCGGGACATTCTAACTATGGCTACACCTTC. Translated: CASSSGHSNYGYTF.

The CDR3 sequence is CASSRGTGGDQPQHF. CDR3 nucleotides: TGTGCCAGCTCCCGGGGGACAGGGGGGGATCAGCCCCAGCATTTT. V and J are TRBV18 and TRBJ1-5; 11 nucleotides align to TRBD1. Germline V CDR1 and CDR2: KGHSH, LQKENI. This CDR3 has 15 residues. Trimming removed 6 bases from V and 5 bases from J; junction bases left unmatched: 6.

This clone was counted between two and nine times. V and J are TRBV7-9 and TRBJ1-6, with D maybe TRBD1 (6 bases). This CDR3 comprises 19 residues. V dropped 5 bases and J dropped 7 bases, with 27 bases sitting between them. CDR1 and CDR2 (germline): SEHNR, FQNEAQ (reference sequence). The DNA of the CDR3 is TGTGCCAGCAGCCTTCGGATTACAAACAGGGCCCTTGACAATTCACCCCTCCACTTT. It is translated as CASSLRITNRALDNSPLHF.

The chain uses TRBV6-1 and TRBJ1-1; D remains unclear. This CDR3 region has 16 residues. Germline V gene data show CDR1 as MNHNS and CDR2 as SASEGT. V lost 2 bases to trimming and J lost 1 base, with 14 bases between them. CDR3 loop: CASSESGVTSNTEAFF. Here the CDR3 DNA reads TGTGCCAGCAGTGAAAGCGGGGTAACCTCGAACACTGAAGCTTTCTTT.

The chain couples TRBV6-2 or TRBV6-3 to TRBJ2-1, with TRBD2 matching over 10 bases. CDR1 is MNHEY and CDR2 is SVGEGT in the germline V gene. V lost 4 bases, J lost 0 bases, and 6 bases stayed unmatched. The CDR3 sequence is 17 residues long. The CDR3 here is CASSWTSGKSSYNEQFF. DNA for the CDR3: TGTGCCAGCAGTTGGACTAGCGGAAAAAGCTCCTACAATGAGCAGTTCTTC.

The chain couples TRBV3-1 (or the pseudogene TRBV3-2) to TRBJ2-5; TRBD2 agrees at 9 bases. This CDR3 comprises 16 residues. V dropped 2 bases and J dropped 3; count of bases not matched to a gene: 7. The germline V gene encodes CDR1 LGHDT and CDR2 YNNKEL (reference sequence). CDR3 loop: CASSQFLSSGEETQYF. CDR3 bases: TGTGCCAGCAGCCAATTTCTCTCTAGCGGGGAAGAGACCCAGTACTTC.

The table lists this clone with a count of one. This chain uses TRBV2 with TRBJ1-4; weak D call: TRBD1 (5 bases). This CDR3 has 15 residues. The V and J ends lost 5 bases and 8 bases respectively, with 18 bases between them. Germline assignment: CDR1 SNHLY and CDR2 FYNNEI. The CDR3 nucleotides read TGTGCCAGCAGTACCAACAGAGTTCGGGGGGAAAAACTGTTTTTT. This encodes CASSTNRVRGEKLFF.

The V call is TRBV5-5, the J call TRBJ2-5; 7 bases match TRBD1. Germline V gene sequence: CDR1 SGHKS, CDR2 YYEKEE (reference sequence). This CDR3 contains 15 residues. V gave up 0 bases and J gave up 2 bases; unmatched junction bases: 4. CDR3 loop: CASSLVGTVQETQYF. As DNA, the CDR3 is TGTGCCAGCAGCTTGGTCGGGACAGTACAAGAGACCCAGTACTTC.

The chain combines TRBV19 with TRBJ1-5, with no clear D. V was trimmed by 1 base and J by 6 bases, leaving 4 bases between them. This CDR3 is built from 12 residues. Germline V gives CDR1 LNHDA, CDR2 SQIVND (reference sequence). The CDR3 DNA is TGTGCCAGTAGTATAGTGGCTCAGCCCCAGCATTTT. Amino acids: CASSIVAQPQHF.

The V and J genes are TRBV11-2 and TRBJ2-5; 10 bases map to TRBD2. CDR1 and CDR2 from the germline V gene are SGHAT and FQNNGV. The CDR3 extends over 15 amino acids. V was clipped by 0 bases and J by 3 bases; unmatched bases: 1. The CDR3 is CASSLELAGKETQYF. For the CDR3, the DNA is TGTGCCAGCAGCTTAGAACTAGCGGGGAAAGAGACCCAGTACTTC. The whole variable domain, filled in from reference TRBV11-2 and TRBJ2-5, reads EAGVAQSPRYKIIEKRQSVAFWCNPISGHATLYWYQQILGQGPKLLIQFQNNGVVDDSQLPKDRFSAERLKGVDSTLKIQPAKLEDSAVYLCASSLELAGKETQYFGPGTRLLVL.

This clone was recorded once. This chain joins TRBV5-1 and TRBJ2-2; 8 bases agree with TRBD1. The V segment lost 5 bases and the J segment 1 base; nucleotides outside the gene matches: 10. CDR3 size: 17 residues. The germline gives CDR1 SGHRS, CDR2 YFSETQ. CDR3 loop: CASSRDRMRLNTGELFF. CDR3 DNA: TGCGCCAGCAGTAGGGACAGGATGAGACTGAACACCGGGGAGCTGTTTTTT. Full variable domain (missing parts from reference TRBV5-1 and TRBJ2-2): KAGVTQTPRYLIKTRGQQVTLSCSPISGHRSVSWYQQTPGQGLQFLFEYFSETQRNKGNFPGRFSGRQFSNSRSEMNVSTLELGDSALYLCASSRDRMRLNTGELFFGEGSRLTVL.

This clone came up a few times. The chain links TRBV12-5 to TRBJ1-5; 7 bases agree with TRBD1. Looked up from germline, CDR1 is LGHNT and CDR2 is FRNRAP. The CDR3 consists of 18 residues. The V segment lost 2 bases and the J segment 2 bases; nucleotides outside the gene matches: 12. CDR3 sequence (DNA): TGTGCTAGTGGTTTGACCGCAGGGGGATTGATCGGCAATCAGCCCCAGCATTTT. This translates into CASGLTAGGLIGNQPQHF. Based on the CDR3 plus reference TRBV12-5 and TRBJ1-5, the full variable domain is DARVTQTPRHKVTEMGQEVTMRCQPILGHNTVFWYRQTMMQGLELLAYFRNRAPLDDSGMPKDRFSAEMPDATLATLKIQPSEPRDSAVYFCASGLTAGGLIGNQPQHFGDGTRLSIL.